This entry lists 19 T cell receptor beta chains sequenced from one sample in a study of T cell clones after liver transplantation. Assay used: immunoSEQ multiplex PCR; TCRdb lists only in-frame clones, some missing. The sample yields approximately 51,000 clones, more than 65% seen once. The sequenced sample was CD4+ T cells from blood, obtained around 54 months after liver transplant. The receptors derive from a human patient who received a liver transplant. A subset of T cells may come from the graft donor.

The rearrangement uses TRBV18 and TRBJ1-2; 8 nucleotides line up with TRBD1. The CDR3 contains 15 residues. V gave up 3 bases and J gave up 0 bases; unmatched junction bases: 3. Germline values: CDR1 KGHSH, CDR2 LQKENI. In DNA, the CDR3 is TGTGCCAGCTCACCCGTGACAGGGGCTAACTATGGCTACACCTTC. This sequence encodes CASSPVTGANYGYTF. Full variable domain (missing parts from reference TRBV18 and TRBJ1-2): NAGVMQNPRHLVRRRGQEARLRCSPMKGHSHVYWYRQLPEEGLKFMVYLQKENIIDESGMPKERFSAEFPKEGPSILRIQQVVRGDSAAYFCASSPVTGANYGYTFGSGTRLTVV.

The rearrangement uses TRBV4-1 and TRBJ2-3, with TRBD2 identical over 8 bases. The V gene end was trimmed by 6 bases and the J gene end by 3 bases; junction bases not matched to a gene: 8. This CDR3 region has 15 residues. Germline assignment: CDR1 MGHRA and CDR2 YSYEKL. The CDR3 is CASSRFGGATDTQYF. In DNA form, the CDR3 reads TGCGCCAGCAGTAGGTTCGGGGGGGCGACAGATACGCAGTATTTT.

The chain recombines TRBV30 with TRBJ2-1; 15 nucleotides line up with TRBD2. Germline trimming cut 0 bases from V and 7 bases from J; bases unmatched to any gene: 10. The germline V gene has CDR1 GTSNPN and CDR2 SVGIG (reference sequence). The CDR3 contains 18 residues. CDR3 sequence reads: CAWSVTGTSGGPGNEQFF. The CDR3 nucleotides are TGTGCCTGGAGTGTAACAGGGACTAGCGGGGGGCCGGGTAATGAGCAGTTCTTC.

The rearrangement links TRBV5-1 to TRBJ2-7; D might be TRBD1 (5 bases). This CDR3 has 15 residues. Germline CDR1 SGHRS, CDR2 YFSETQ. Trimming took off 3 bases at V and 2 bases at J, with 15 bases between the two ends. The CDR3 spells CASSWSGNTAYEQYF. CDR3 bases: TGCGCCAGCAGCTGGTCAGGGAATACTGCCTACGAGCAGTACTTC.

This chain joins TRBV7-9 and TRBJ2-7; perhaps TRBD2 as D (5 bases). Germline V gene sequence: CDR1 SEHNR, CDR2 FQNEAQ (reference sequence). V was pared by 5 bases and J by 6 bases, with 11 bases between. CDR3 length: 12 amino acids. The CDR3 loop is CASSASRVEQYF. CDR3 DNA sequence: TGTGCCAGCAGCGCATCGAGGGTCGAGCAGTACTTC.

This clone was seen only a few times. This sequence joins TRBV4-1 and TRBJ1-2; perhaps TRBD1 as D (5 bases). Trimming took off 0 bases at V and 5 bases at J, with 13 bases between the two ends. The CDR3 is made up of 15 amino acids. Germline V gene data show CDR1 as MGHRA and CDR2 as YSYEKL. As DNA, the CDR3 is TGCGCCAGCAGCCAAGAGGTCAGGGAGAGGTATGGCTACACCTTC. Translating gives CASSQEVRERYGYTF.

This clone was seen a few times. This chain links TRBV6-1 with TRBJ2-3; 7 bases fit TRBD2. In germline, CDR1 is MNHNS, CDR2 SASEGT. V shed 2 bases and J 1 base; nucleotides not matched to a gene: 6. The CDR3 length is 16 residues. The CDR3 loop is CASSETNRGGTDTQYF. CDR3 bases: TGTGCCAGCAGTGAAACTAACCGGGGGGGCACAGATACGCAGTATTTT.

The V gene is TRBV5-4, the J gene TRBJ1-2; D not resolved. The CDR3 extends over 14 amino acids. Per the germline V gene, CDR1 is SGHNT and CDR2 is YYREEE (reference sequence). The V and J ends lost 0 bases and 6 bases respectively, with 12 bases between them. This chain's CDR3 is CASSLGGRSDGYTF. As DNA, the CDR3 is TGTGCCAGCAGCTTGGGAGGGCGATCCGATGGCTACACCTTC.

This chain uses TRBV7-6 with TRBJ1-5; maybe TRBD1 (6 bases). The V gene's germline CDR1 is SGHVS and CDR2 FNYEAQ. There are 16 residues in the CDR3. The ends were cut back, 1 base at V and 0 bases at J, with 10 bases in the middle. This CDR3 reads CASSLERTDSNQPQHF. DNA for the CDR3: TGTGCCAGCAGCTTAGAGCGGACAGATAGCAATCAGCCCCAGCATTTT. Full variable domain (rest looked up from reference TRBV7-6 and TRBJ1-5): GAGVSQSPRYKVTKRGQDVALRCDPISGHVSLYWYRQALGQGPEFLTYFNYEAQQDKSGLPNDRFSAERPEGSISTLTIQRTEQRDSAMYRCASSLERTDSNQPQHFGDGTRLSIL.

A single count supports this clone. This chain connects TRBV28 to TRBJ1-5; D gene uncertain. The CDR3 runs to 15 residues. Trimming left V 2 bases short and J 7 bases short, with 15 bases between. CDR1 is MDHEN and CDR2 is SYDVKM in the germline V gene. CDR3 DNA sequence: TGTGCCAGCAGTTTAGGAGCAGGCTACCTACAGCCCCAGCATTTT. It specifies CASSLGAGYLQPQHF.

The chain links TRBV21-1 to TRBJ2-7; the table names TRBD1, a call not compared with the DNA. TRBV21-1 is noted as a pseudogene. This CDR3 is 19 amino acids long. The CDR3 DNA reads TGTGCCAGCAGCAAAAACTTACTCAAGCCCCGGACAGGGCCCTACGAGCAGTACTTC. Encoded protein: CASSKNLLKPRTGPYEQYF.

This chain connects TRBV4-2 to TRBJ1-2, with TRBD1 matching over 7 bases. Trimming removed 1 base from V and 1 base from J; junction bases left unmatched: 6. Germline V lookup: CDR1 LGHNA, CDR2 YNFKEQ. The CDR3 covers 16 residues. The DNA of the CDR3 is TGTGCCAGCAGCCAAGGGGCAGGGGGGTATAACTATGGCTACACCTTC. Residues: CASSQGAGGYNYGYTF.

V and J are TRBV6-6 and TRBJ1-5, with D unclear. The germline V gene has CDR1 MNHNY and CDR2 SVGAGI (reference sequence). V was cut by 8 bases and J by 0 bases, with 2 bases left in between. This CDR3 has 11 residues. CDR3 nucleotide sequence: TGTGCCAGCGGTAGCAATCAGCCCCAGCATTTT. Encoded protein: CASGSNQPQHF.

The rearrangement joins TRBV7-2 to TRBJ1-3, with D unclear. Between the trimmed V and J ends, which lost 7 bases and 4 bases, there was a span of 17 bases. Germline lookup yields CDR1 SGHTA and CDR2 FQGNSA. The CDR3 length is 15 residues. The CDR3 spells CASTKPGVHGNTIYF. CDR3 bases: TGTGCCAGCACCAAACCCGGGGTCCACGGAAACACCATATATTTT. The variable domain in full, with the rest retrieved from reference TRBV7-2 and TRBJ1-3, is GAGVSQSPSNKVTEKGKDVELRCDPISGHTALYWYRQSLGQGLEFLIYFQGNSAPDKSGLPSDRFSAERTGGSVSTLTIQRTQQEDSAVYLCASTKPGVHGNTIYFGEGSWLTVV.

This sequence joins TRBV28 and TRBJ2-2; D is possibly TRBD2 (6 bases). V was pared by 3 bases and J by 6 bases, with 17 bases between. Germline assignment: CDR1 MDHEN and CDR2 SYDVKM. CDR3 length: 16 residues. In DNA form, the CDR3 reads TGTGCCAGCAGTTTTACTCGATGGGGGGATGCCGGGGAGCTGTTTTTT. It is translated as CASSFTRWGDAGELFF.

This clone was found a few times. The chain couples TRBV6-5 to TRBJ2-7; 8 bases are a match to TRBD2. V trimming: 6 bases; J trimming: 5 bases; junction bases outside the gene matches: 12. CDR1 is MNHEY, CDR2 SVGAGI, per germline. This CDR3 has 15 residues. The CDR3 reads CASSPRGGGSDEQYF. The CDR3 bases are TGTGCCAGCAGCCCCCGGGGCGGGGGGTCGGACGAGCAGTACTTC.

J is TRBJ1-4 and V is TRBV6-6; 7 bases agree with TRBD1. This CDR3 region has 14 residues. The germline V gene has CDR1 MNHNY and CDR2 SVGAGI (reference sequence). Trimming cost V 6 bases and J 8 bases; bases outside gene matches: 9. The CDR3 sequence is CASRAQGTGEKLFF. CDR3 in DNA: TGTGCCAGCAGGGCACAGGGGACTGGAGAAAAACTGTTTTTT.

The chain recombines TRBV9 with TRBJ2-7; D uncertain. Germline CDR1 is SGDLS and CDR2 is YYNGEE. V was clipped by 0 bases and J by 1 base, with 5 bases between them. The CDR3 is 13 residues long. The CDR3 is CASSVGVSYEQYF. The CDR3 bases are TGTGCCAGCAGCGTAGGGGTTTCCTACGAGCAGTACTTC.

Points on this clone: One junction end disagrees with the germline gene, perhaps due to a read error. CDR3 sequence reads: CASSEGRAYGYTF. CDR3 coding DNA: TGTGCCAGTAGTGAGGGGAGGGCCTATGGCTACACCTTC. The V gene is TRBV6-1, the J gene TRBJ1-2; the D gene is possibly TRBD1 (5 bases). There are 13 residues in the CDR3. Looked up from germline, CDR1 is MNHNS and CDR2 is SASEGT.